The rows below give T cell receptor beta chains drawn from one sample of a study of cytomegalovirus exposure and HLA in healthy donors. The repertoire was sequenced with immunoSEQ multiplex PCR; TCRdb's copy has only in-frame clones and lacks some. Of around 160,000 clones listed, approximately 73% are singletons. Sequenced material: PBMCs. The receptors were sampled from a woman aged 18-35 years in good health and CMV-seronegative. Both conserved end residues are part of each CDR3. A D gene is named only where the DNA matches it firmly. Expanded clones are given a class, and other clones once, few, many or no size at all.

cdr3_length clone_size j_call v_call d_call cdr3_nt cdr3_aa
14 - TRBJ1-3 TRBV30 - TGTGCCTGGAGTATCGGGGGGCCGGGAAACACCATATATTTT CAWSIGGPGNTIYF
14 once TRBJ2-1 TRBV6-5 TRBD2 TGTGCCAGCAGAAGGACTAGCGGACTGGAGGAGCAGTTCTTC CASRRTSGLEEQFF
15 few TRBJ2-1 TRBV27 TRBD2 TGTGCCAGCAGTTTAACTAGCGGGAGTTGGAATGAGCAGTTCTTC CASSLTSGSWNEQFF
12 - TRBJ1-1 TRBV4-3 - TGCGCCAGCAGCCAAGATCAGAGGAGGGCTTTCTTT CASSQDQRRAFF
11 - TRBJ1-2 TRBV7-2 TRBD1 TGTGCCAGTACAGGGGCGCGTGGCTACACCTTC CASTGARGYTF
14 - TRBJ2-3 TRBV18 - TGTGCCAGCTCGTCCGGGACTCTGACAGATACGCAGTATTTT CASSSGTLTDTQYF
13 - TRBJ1-2 TRBV27 - TGTGCCACCCGGGACGCGGGAGGCTATGGCTACACCTTC CATRDAGGYGYTF
14 - TRBJ2-3 TRBV7-6 - TGTGCCAGCAGCTCCACGGGGTCCACAGATACGCAGTATTTT CASSSTGSTDTQYF
16 - TRBJ1-1 TRBV18 - TGTGCCAGCTCACCTCTGGACGGATTACTTCAGGCGGGGGCTTTCTTT CASSPLDGLLQAGAFF
16 few TRBJ2-1 TRBV9 TRBD2 TGTGCCAGCAGCGACGGGACTAGCGGGAGTTCGGGTGAGCAGTTCTTC CASSDGTSGSSGEQFF
16 - TRBJ1-2 TRBV6-5 - TGTGCCAGCAGTTCCCCAGGTTCACAGGGTAACTATGGCTACACCTTC CASSSPGSQGNYGYTF
13 - TRBJ1-4 TRBV6-5 - TGTGCCAGCAGTTACGGACAGAATGAAAAGCTGTTTTTT CASSYGQNEKLFF
16 - TRBJ1-2 TRBV5-1 - TGCGCCAGCAGCTTGGGCGCAGGGTCGGTGGCGGAGGGCTACACCTTC CASSLGAGSVAEGYTF
13 few TRBJ1-1 TRBV28 - TGTGCCAGCAGGGAGGTGCTGAACACTGAAGCTTTCTTT CASREVLNTEAFF
14 - TRBJ2-3 TRBV6-6 - TGTGCCAGCAGTCGGGACTTTAGCACAGATACGCAGTATTTT CASSRDFSTDTQYF
15 - TRBJ1-1 TRBV18 TRBD1 TGTGCCAGCTCACCCGGACCGGACAGGAGGACTGAAGCTTTCTTT CASSPGPDRRTEAFF
13 - TRBJ1-2 TRBV7-2 - TGTGCCAGCAGCCCCCGGCGGTACCTAAGCTACACCTTC CASSPRRYLSYTF
18 once TRBJ2-3 TRBV7-9 - TGTGCCAGCAGCTTAGAAATGACGGGTGCGGGATCCACAGATACGCAGTATTTT CASSLEMTGAGSTDTQYF
16 - TRBJ1-4 TRBV27 - TGTGCCAGCAGTTCCCAGGCGGAGCCCGGGGATGAAAAACTGTTTTTT CASSSQAEPGDEKLFF
16 - TRBJ1-1 TRBV18 - TGTGCCAGCTCACCACTTCTCCGGGGATCGAACACTGAAGCTTTCTTT CASSPLLRGSNTEAFF
13 - TRBJ2-1 TRBV7-2 - TGTGCCAGCAGTCCGCGGACATACAATGAGCAGTTCTTC CASSPRTYNEQFF
15 - TRBJ1-2 TRBV14 - TGTGCCAGCAGCCAAGGGGCAGGGACTAACTACGGCTACACCTTC CASSQGAGTNYGYTF
15 - TRBJ2-3 TRBV27 TRBD2 TGTGCCAGCAGTTTGGTAGCGGGGGGGATAGATACGCAGTATTTT CASSLVAGGIDTQYF
13 - TRBJ1-2 TRBV2 TRBD1 TGTGCCAGCACTACCGCAGGGGGCTGGGGCTACACCTTC CASTTAGGWGYTF
14 few TRBJ1-2 TRBV27 - TGTGCCAGCCGGTCGGGGGTATCCGTTGATGGCTACACCTTC CASRSGVSVDGYTF
14 - TRBJ2-5 TRBV18 TRBD2 TGTGCCAGCTCACCAGGGGGGGGCCAAGAGACCCAGTACTTC CASSPGGGQETQYF
16 few TRBJ2-1 TRBV13 TRBD2 TGTGCCAGCAGCTTCGCCAGCGGGGACTCCTACAATGAGCAGTTCTTC CASSFASGDSYNEQFF
14 - TRBJ2-7 TRBV6-5 - TGTGCCAGCAGTTCTCAGACAGGTATGGACGAGCAGTACTTC CASSSQTGMDEQYF
16 - TRBJ2-1 TRBV14 TRBD2 TGTGCCAGCAACACCAGGCGGGGGAGCTCCTACAATGAGCAGTTCTTC CASNTRRGSSYNEQFF
16 - TRBJ1-1 TRBV5-1 TRBD1 TGCGCCAGCAGCCCCGCGCGGGACAGCTGGAACACTGAAGCTTTCTTT CASSPARDSWNTEAFF
14 once TRBJ1-2 TRBV23-1 TRBD1 TGCGCCAGCAGTGAAGACAGGGAAGACTATGGCTACACCTTC CASSEDREDYGYTF